This is a list of T cell receptor beta chains from one sample in a study of blood T cells in healthy people across ages. TCRdb processed the 5' RACE reads anew with MiXCR; each CDR3 protein has one entry. The sample has around 850,000 distinct CDR3 sequences; under 40% are singletons. Sequencing was done on a sample of blood. The receptors originated from a man younger than 35 in good health. Both conserved end residues are part of each CDR3. A D gene is named only where the DNA matches it firmly. Clone size is stated in some rows and not others, as once, few, many or a class when expanded.

clone size,V gene,J gene,D gene,CDR3 DNA,CDR3 protein
.,TRBV28,TRBJ1-2,.,TGTGCCAGCAGTTTCGAGTATGGCTACACCTTC,CASSFEYGYTF
few,TRBV20-1,TRBJ2-5,TRBD2,TGCAGTGCTAGAAGACAGTCTGGACTAGCGGGGACCGATGAGCAGTACTTC,CSARRQSGLAGTDEQYF
.,TRBV25-1,TRBJ1-6,TRBD1,TGTGCCAGCAGTCAAGGGACAGGGAAGACACCCCTCCACTTT,CASSQGTGKTPLHF
.,TRBV7-9,TRBJ1-5,.,TGTGCCAGCAGCTCAGCTTCGAGCAATCAGCCCCAGCATTTT,CASSSASSNQPQHF
many,TRBV12-3/TRBV12-4,TRBJ2-7,.,TGTGCCAGCAGTTTGGGCCCTCCAGAGGAGCAGTACTTC,CASSLGPPEEQYF
.,TRBV10-3,TRBJ2-1,.,TGTGCCATCAGTGAGTCCGGGGGGCGACACAATGAGCAGTTCTTC,CAISESGGRHNEQFF
.,TRBV14,TRBJ2-2,.,TGTGCCAGCAGCCAGTTCCAACCGAACACCGGGGAGCTGTTTTTT,CASSQFQPNTGELFF
.,TRBV20-1,TRBJ2-7,TRBD2,TGCAGTGCTAGAGGCGCGGGGGCCTACGAGCAGTACTTC,CSARGAGAYEQYF
.,TRBV6-5,TRBJ2-1,TRBD2,TGTGCCAGCAGTTTTTTAGCGGGGAAAAATGAGCAGTTCTTC,CASSFLAGKNEQFF
.,TRBV4-2,TRBJ1-1,.,TGTGCCAGCAGCCAAAGTAAAGACACTGAAGCTTTCTTT,CASSQSKDTEAFF
many,TRBV10-3,TRBJ1-1,.,TGTGCCATCACCCTGAGCAGGGGATTGGAAGCTTTCTTT,CAITLSRGLEAFF
.,TRBV20-1,TRBJ2-5,.,TGCAGTGCTAGCCATTCAACAGGGCAAGAGACCCTGTACTTC,CSASHSTGQETLYF
.,TRBV2,TRBJ2-2,TRBD1,TGTGCCAGCAGTGACCAGGGACAGGGGTTCGGCGGGGAGCTGTTTTTT,CASSDQGQGFGGELFF
few,TRBV2,TRBJ2-3,.,TGTGCCAGCAATCCGGGACTTATCACAGATACGCAGTATTTT,CASNPGLITDTQYF
once,TRBV4-1,TRBJ2-5,TRBD2,TGCGCCAGCAGCCAAGTTCCAGCGGGGTGGCAAGAGACCCAGTACTTC,CASSQVPAGWQETQYF
.,TRBV20-1,TRBJ2-1,.,TGCAGTGCCCTAAACCTTCTCGGGGGCCATTCATCCAATGAGCAGTTCTTC,CSALNLLGGHSSNEQFF
many,TRBV7-2,TRBJ1-4,.,TGTGCCAGCGGACGGGAATTCGGTGAAAAACTGTTTTTT,CASGREFGEKLFF
.,TRBV7-2,TRBJ2-2,.,TGTGCCAGCAGCTTAAACCCCTGGAGGACCGGGGAGCTGTTTTTT,CASSLNPWRTGELFF
.,TRBV5-4,TRBJ1-2,.,TGTGCCAGCAGCTTTGGGCCGCTATATCCCGGCGGCTACACCTTC,CASSFGPLYPGGYTF
few,TRBV20-1,TRBJ2-7,TRBD1,TGCAGGGCTGGCGGACAGGACAATGAGCAGTACTTC,CRAGGQDNEQYF
.,TRBV4-1,TRBJ2-5,TRBD2,TGCGCCAGCAGCCAGGACCGGACTAGCGGGTCCCTCAATGAGCAGTACTTC,CASSQDRTSGSLNEQYF
.,TRBV4-2,TRBJ2-7,TRBD2,TGTGCCAGCAGCCAAAATGGCGGGGGGGCTTTTGGTGGGCAGTACTTC,CASSQNGGGAFGGQYF
once,TRBV7-2,TRBJ2-7,TRBD1,TGTGCCAGCAGCAGAGGAGAGGGGGCCAATGAGCAGTACTTC,CASSRGEGANEQYF
many,TRBV14,TRBJ2-1,.,TGTGCCAGCAGCCACGGGGACCCCCACAATGAGCAGTTCTTC,CASSHGDPHNEQFF
.,TRBV9,TRBJ1-5,.,TGTGCCAGCAGCCCCCAAGACAGCCGCAATCAGCCCCAGCATTTT,CASSPQDSRNQPQHF
.,TRBV5-6,TRBJ2-7,.,TGTGCCAGCAGCTTGGAGGGGTTGGGGGACGAGCAGTACTTC,CASSLEGLGDEQYF